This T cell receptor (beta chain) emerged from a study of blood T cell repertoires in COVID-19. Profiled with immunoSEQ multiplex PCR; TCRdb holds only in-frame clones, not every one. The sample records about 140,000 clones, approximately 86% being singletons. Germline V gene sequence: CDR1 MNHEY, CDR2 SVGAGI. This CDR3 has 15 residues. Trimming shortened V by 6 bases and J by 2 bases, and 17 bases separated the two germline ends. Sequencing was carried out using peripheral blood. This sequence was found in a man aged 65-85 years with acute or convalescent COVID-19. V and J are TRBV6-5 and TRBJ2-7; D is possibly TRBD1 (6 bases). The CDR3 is CASSPDRLVAYEQYF. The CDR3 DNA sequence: TGTGCCAGCAGCCCGGACAGACTGGTGGCCTACGAGCAGTACTTC.